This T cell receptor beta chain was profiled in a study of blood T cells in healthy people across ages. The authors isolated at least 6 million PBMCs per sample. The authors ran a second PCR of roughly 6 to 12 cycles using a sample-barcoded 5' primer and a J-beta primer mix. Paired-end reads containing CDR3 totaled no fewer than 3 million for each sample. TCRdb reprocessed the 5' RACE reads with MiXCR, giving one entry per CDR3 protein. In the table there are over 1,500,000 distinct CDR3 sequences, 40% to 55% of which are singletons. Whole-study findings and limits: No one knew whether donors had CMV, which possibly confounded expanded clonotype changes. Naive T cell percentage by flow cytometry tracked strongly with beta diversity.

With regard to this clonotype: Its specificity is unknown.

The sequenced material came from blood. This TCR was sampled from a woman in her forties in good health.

CDR3 in amino acids: CSARERVGWEYNEQFF. CDR3 coding DNA: TGCAGTGCTAGAGAAAGGGTGGGGTGGGAATACAATGAGCAGTTCTTC. The rearrangement joins TRBV20-1 to TRBJ2-1; D not certain. There are 16 residues in the CDR3. With 0 bases removed from V and 4 bases from J, the gap between germline ends came to 16 bases. Germline lookup yields CDR1 DFQATT and CDR2 SNEGSKA (reference sequence).